These T cell receptor beta chains were read from a single sample in a study of sequential checkpoint blockade in melanoma. The table came from immunoSEQ multiplex PCR; TCRdb's copy has only in-frame clones and leaves some out. The sample carries approximately 10,000 clones, around 73% recorded once. Here the sequenced sample was CD8+ T cells sorted from blood (inferred from file names), taken from a patient given nivolumab and ipilimumab in sequence. The origin of the receptors is a human donor with melanoma. The CDR3 runs from the conserved cysteine through the conserved F or W. The D gene is left open where the match is weak. Size is omitted from some rows. Given values are once, few, many or a class for expanded clones.

>TRBV7-6|TRBJ2-1|NA|NA
TGTGCCAGCAGCTTAGGTGACGGGGGGCCCAATGAGCAGTTCTTC
CASSLGDGGPNEQFF
>TRBV27|TRBJ1-1|NA|TRBD1
TGTGCCAGCAGTTTACCCCCGACAGGGGTAAGGACTGAAGCTTTCTTT
CASSLPPTGVRTEAFF
>TRBV19|TRBJ1-5|NA|NA
TGTGCCAGCAGTAAACCGACCGCCAGGGATCAGCCCCAGCATTTT
CASSKPTARDQPQHF
>TRBV5-6|TRBJ2-2|once|NA
TGTGCCAGCAGCTTCGTTGCCGGGGAGCTGTTTTTT
CASSFVAGELFF
>TRBV7-9|TRBJ2-2|NA|NA
TGTGCCAGCAGCTTATCGTCCGACAAAACGAACACCGGGGAGCTGTTTTTT
CASSLSSDKTNTGELFF
>TRBV6-6|TRBJ1-1|NA|NA
TGTGCCAGCAGTTACTCGACAGGATTGAACACTGAAGCTTTCTTT
CASSYSTGLNTEAFF
>TRBV4-2|TRBJ1-2|NA|NA
TGTGCCAGCAGCCAAGATAGAGGGAACTATGGCTACACCTTC
CASSQDRGNYGYTF
>TRBV6-1|TRBJ2-2|NA|NA
TGTGCCAGCAGAGACACAGGGCTTGACACCGGGGAGCTGTTTTTT
CASRDTGLDTGELFF
>TRBV13|TRBJ2-5|NA|TRBD1
TGTGCCAGCACCTACCCGGGACAGCAAGAGACCCAGTACTTC
CASTYPGQQETQYF
>TRBV4-1|TRBJ1-2|NA|NA
TGCGCCAGCAGCCAAGACGTCAGGGGAGACTATGGCTACACCTTC
CASSQDVRGDYGYTF
>TRBV9|TRBJ2-1|NA|NA
TGTGCCAGCAGCGTAGGAGGATCCTACAATGAGCAGTTCTTC
CASSVGGSYNEQFF
>TRBV19|TRBJ1-3|few|NA
TGTGCCAGTAGTTCCTCAGGGTCAGGAAACACCATATATTTT
CASSSSGSGNTIYF
>TRBV7-9|TRBJ1-2|NA|NA
TGTGCCAGCAGCGGTAGACAGAGAGGACAGAACTATGGCTACACCTTC
CASSGRQRGQNYGYTF
>TRBV6-4|TRBJ1-1|few|NA
TGTGCCAGCAGTGAAGGGGGGGAGAAGACTGAAGCTTTCTTT
CASSEGGEKTEAFF
>TRBV6-1|TRBJ1-6|once|NA
TGTGCCAGCAGTGAACGTAGCGGCCACCCGGCCATATTTTTGAATTCACCCCTCCACTTT
CASSERSGHPAIFLNSPLHF
>TRBV6-4|TRBJ2-3|NA|TRBD2
TGTGCCAGCAGTGATTCTAGCGGGAGTCGACCAGATACGCAGTATTTT
CASSDSSGSRPDTQYF
>TRBV4-2|TRBJ1-1|NA|NA
TGTGCCAGCAGCCAAGTTCAGGGGAACACTGAAGCTTTCTTT
CASSQVQGNTEAFF
>TRBV27|TRBJ1-2|NA|NA
TGTGCCAGCAGTTTAGCGCAGGGTGATGGCTACACCTTC
CASSLAQGDGYTF
>TRBV10-2|TRBJ1-2|NA|NA
TGCGCCAGCAGTGACGGGGTCTCTAACTATGGCTACACCTTC
CASSDGVSNYGYTF
>TRBV5-6|TRBJ1-2|NA|NA
TGTGCCAGCAGCCTGTCGTTCGGACAACCGAACTATGGCTACACCTTC
CASSLSFGQPNYGYTF
>TRBV7-9|TRBJ2-1|once|NA
TGTGCCAGCAGCCCGACAGGATCCTACAATGAGCAGTTCTTC
CASSPTGSYNEQFF
>TRBV4-1|TRBJ1-1|NA|NA
TGCGCCAGCATCCCCACCAGAGGTCCCAACACTGAAGCTTTCTTT
CASIPTRGPNTEAFF
>TRBV5-6|TRBJ2-3|NA|NA
TGTGCCAGCAGCCCTTCGGAAGGCCGCAACGCAGGAACGCAGTATTTT
CASSPSEGRNAGTQYF
>TRBV5-6|TRBJ1-1|few|NA
TGTGCCAGCAGCTTAGGACAGACCCCTAACACTGAAGCTTTCTTT
CASSLGQTPNTEAFF
>TRBV27|TRBJ1-1|NA|NA
TGTGCCAGCAGTTTACGTCGGAACACTGAAGCTTTCTTT
CASSLRRNTEAFF
>TRBV6-1|TRBJ2-1|NA|TRBD2
TGTGCCAGCAGTACCAGCGGGGGGGCCTACAATGAGCAGTTCTTC
CASSTSGGAYNEQFF
>TRBV2|TRBJ1-1|NA|NA
TGTGCCCCGGGGTTGAACACTGAAGCTTTCTTT
CAPGLNTEAFF
>TRBV7-8|TRBJ2-1|NA|TRBD2
TGTGCCAGCAGCTTAGGCGGGGGGTCTCTTAGGGAGCAGTTCTTC
CASSLGGGSLREQFF
>TRBV9|TRBJ2-7|NA|NA
TGTGCCAGCAGCGTAGCTCGGGGTTCGGACGAGCAGTACTTC
CASSVARGSDEQYF
>TRBV18|TRBJ2-7|once|NA
TGTGCCAGCTCACCTGGGGGGATGGGCTACGAGCAGTACTTC
CASSPGGMGYEQYF
>TRBV7-9|TRBJ1-1|NA|NA
TGTGCCAGCACCCCCCTGGGACTTGTTGAAGCTTTCTTT
CASTPLGLVEAFF